Following are 22 T cell receptor beta chains from one sample sequenced in a study of chemoradiotherapy in HPV16-positive cancers. The repertoire was sequenced with immunoSEQ multiplex PCR; TCRdb's copy has only in-frame clones and lacks some. The top ten clones hold 9.4% of a sample with around 570 clones, about 82% of them seen once. The sequenced sample was tumor tissue, obtained from a patient who underwent chemoradiotherapy. These receptors came from a human donor with HPV-associated anogenital cancer.

The chain employs TRBV7-8 and TRBJ1-6, with 7 bases matching TRBD1. V was clipped by 4 bases and J by 9 bases; unmatched bases: 18. The germline V gene encodes CDR1 SGHVS and CDR2 FQNEAQ. The CDR3 runs 18 residues. The CDR3 reads CASSSPTGFNRFGSPLHF. The CDR3 DNA reads as TGTGCCAGCAGCTCTCCGACAGGGTTTAATCGTTTCGGTTCACCCCTCCACTTT. The complete variable domain, with remaining parts taken from reference TRBV7-8 and TRBJ1-6, reads GAGVSQSPRYKVAKRGQDVALRCDPISGHVSLFWYQQALGQGPEFLTYFQNEAQLDKSGLPSDRFFAERPEGSVSTLKIQRTQQEDSAVYLCASSSPTGFNRFGSPLHFGNGTRLTVT.

The rearrangement links TRBV18 to TRBJ2-1; no reliable D call. This CDR3 has 11 amino acids. In germline, CDR1 is KGHSH, CDR2 LQKENI. V lost 6 bases to trimming and J lost 7 bases, with 7 bases between them. The CDR3 protein is CASSSSNEQFF. CDR3 nucleotide sequence: TGTGCCAGCTCGTCCTCGAATGAGCAGTTCTTC. Full variable domain (missing parts from reference TRBV18 and TRBJ2-1): NAGVMQNPRHLVRRRGQEARLRCSPMKGHSHVYWYRQLPEEGLKFMVYLQKENIIDESGMPKERFSAEFPKEGPSILRIQQVVRGDSAAYFCASSSSNEQFFGPGTRLTVL.

CDR3 sequence (DNA): TGCGCCAGCAGCCAATCCCGGGAGCAAGAGACCCAGTACTTC. Residues: CASSQSREQETQYF. V and J are TRBV4-3 and TRBJ2-5; the D gene is possibly TRBD2 (6 bases). With 2 bases removed from V and 2 bases from J, the gap between germline ends came to 9 bases. The germline V gene has CDR1 LGHNA and CDR2 YSLEER. The CDR3 spans 14 residues.

This sequence joins TRBV5-1 and TRBJ2-5; D possibly corresponds to TRBD1 (6 bases). V was pared by 7 bases and J by 2 bases, with 15 bases between. Germline-derived CDR1 and CDR2 are SGHRS and YFSETQ. This CDR3 comprises 14 residues. The CDR3 sequence is CASAVGGTQETQYF. The CDR3 DNA follows: TGCGCCAGCGCGGTAGGGGGAACACAAGAGACCCAGTACTTC.

The rearrangement links TRBV18 to TRBJ2-5, with TRBD2 as a possible D gene (6 bases). The V end lost 0 bases, the J end lost 3 bases, and 17 bases lay between the germline ends. This CDR3 comprises 17 residues. Germline-derived CDR1 and CDR2 are KGHSH and LQKENI. The CDR3 sequence: CASSPPLRGSGKETQYF. For the CDR3, the DNA is TGTGCCAGCTCACCACCGTTGAGGGGTAGCGGTAAAGAGACCCAGTACTTC.

This chain links TRBV27 with TRBJ2-7, with D tentatively TRBD1 or TRBD2 (6 bases each). The length of the CDR3 is 14 residues. The germline V and J ends were trimmed by 6 bases and 5 bases, with 17 bases remaining between them. Germline CDR1 reads MNHEY; CDR2 reads SMNVEV (reference sequence). The CDR3 sequence: CASREGGGWDEQYF. In DNA form, the CDR3 reads TGTGCCAGCAGGGAAGGAGGGGGGTGGGACGAGCAGTACTTC.

The chain combines TRBV4-3 with TRBJ2-6; 7 bases are a match to TRBD1. Germline V lookup: CDR1 LGHNA, CDR2 YSLEER. The CDR3 has 17 residues. Trimming at V came to 1 base and at J to 0 bases, leaving 3 bases not matched to a gene. The CDR3 loop reads CASSQGDSFSGANVLTF. The CDR3, as DNA: TGCGCCAGCAGCCAAGGGGACAGTTTCTCTGGGGCCAACGTCCTGACTTTC.

The rearrangement joins TRBV18 to TRBJ2-4; TRBD1 matches at 9 bases. The CDR3 runs to 14 residues. Unmatched junction bases numbered 3, after V lost 3 bases and J lost 6 bases. Germline lookup yields CDR1 KGHSH and CDR2 LQKENI. The CDR3 sequence: CASSPPGQGNIQYF. The CDR3 DNA is TGTGCCAGCTCACCTCCGGGACAGGGAAACATTCAGTACTTC.

V gene TRBV6-4 combines with J gene TRBJ2-2; D tentatively reads TRBD1 or TRBD2 (5 bases each). Per the germline V gene, CDR1 is MRHNA and CDR2 is SNTAGT. This CDR3 comprises 13 residues. V lost 1 base, J lost 6 bases, and 6 bases lay in between. CDR3 coding DNA: TGTGCCAGCAGTGACTTGGGGGCCGGGGAGCTGTTTTTT. Encoded protein: CASSDLGAGELFF.

This clone was counted only a few times. The genes are TRBV6-4 and TRBJ2-3; 8 bases fit TRBD2. The CDR3 spans 15 residues. V gave up 0 bases and J gave up 1 base; unmatched junction bases: 0. Germline V lookup: CDR1 MRHNA, CDR2 SNTAGT. As DNA, the CDR3 is TGTGCCAGCAGTGACTCTAGCGGGGGCACAGATACGCAGTATTTT. This translates into CASSDSSGGTDTQYF.

CDR3 bases: TGTGCCAGCAGCCCAGACGGGGGGCCAAACGAGCAGTACTTC. It translates to CASSPDGGPNEQYF. This rearrangement joins TRBV9 to TRBJ2-7, with D tentatively TRBD2 (7 bases). With 4 bases removed from V and 5 bases from J, the gap between germline ends came to 16 bases. The CDR3 is made up of 14 amino acids. CDR1 SGDLS and CDR2 YYNGEE come from the germline V gene.

This clone was found a few times. The rearrangement uses TRBV6-5 and TRBJ1-3, with 8 bases matching TRBD1. The CDR3 is 16 amino acids. The germline gives CDR1 MNHEY, CDR2 SVGAGI. Germline trimming cut 4 bases from V and 1 base from J; bases unmatched to any gene: 6. CDR3 DNA: TGTGCCAGCAGTTCCCTCGGACAGGGATCTGGAAACACCATATATTTT. Its translation is CASSSLGQGSGNTIYF.

There are a few counts of this clone. This chain joins TRBV4-3 and TRBJ2-5; weak D call: TRBD2 (5 bases). With 4 bases removed from V and 1 base from J, the gap between germline ends came to 13 bases. The germline gives CDR1 LGHNA, CDR2 YSLEER. The CDR3 runs to 15 residues. CDR3 DNA sequence: TGCGCCAGCAGCCGCTGGCGGGCCCCCCAAGAGACCCAGTACTTC. Protein sequence: CASSRWRAPQETQYF.

The chain uses TRBV11-2 and TRBJ2-3; D is possibly TRBD1 (5 bases). The germline V gene encodes CDR1 SGHAT and CDR2 FQNNGV. The CDR3 is made up of 15 amino acids. V lost 1 base and J 2 bases, leaving 10 bases between the germline ends. The CDR3 here is CASSLVAGPTDTQYF. CDR3 DNA: TGTGCCAGCAGCTTAGTGGCAGGGCCCACAGATACGCAGTATTTT.

The chain uses TRBV5-1 and TRBJ2-3, with D perhaps matching TRBD2 (7 bases). Germline V lookup: CDR1 SGHRS, CDR2 YFSETQ. Trimming removed 7 bases at V and 7 bases at J, with 25 bases between. This CDR3 has 16 residues. CDR3 amino acids: CASGAKGGGDSYTQYF. The CDR3 DNA reads TGCGCCAGCGGGGCCAAGGGCGGGGGCGATTCCTATACGCAGTATTTT. Filled out from reference TRBV5-1 and TRBJ2-3, the complete variable domain reads KAGVTQTPRYLIKTRGQQVTLSCSPISGHRSVSWYQQTPGQGLQFLFEYFSETQRNKGNFPGRFSGRQFSNSRSEMNVSTLELGDSALYLCASGAKGGGDSYTQYFGPGTRLTVL.

Only a few counts were recorded for this clone. The rearrangement links TRBV25-1 to TRBJ1-5; tentatively, D is TRBD1 (5 bases). The CDR3 contains 15 residues. Germline values: CDR1 MGHDK, CDR2 SYGVNS. Trimming removed 4 bases from V and 7 bases from J, with 17 bases in between. The CDR3 bases are TGTGCCAGCAGTGCCTATTGGGGGACGCGGCAGCCCCAGCATTTT. Its translation is CASSAYWGTRQPQHF.

V usage is TRBV28 and J usage is TRBJ2-2; weak D call: TRBD2 (7 bases). CDR1 MDHEN and CDR2 SYDVKM come from the germline V gene. The CDR3 contains 16 residues. Between the trimmed V and J ends, which lost 2 bases and 4 bases, there was a span of 14 bases. CDR3 coding DNA: TGTGCCAGCAGTTTAGGGGGGGGCTTCGGCACCGGGGAGCTGTTTTTT. Protein sequence: CASSLGGGFGTGELFF.

The chain carries TRBV5-5 and TRBJ2-1; 9 bases are shared with TRBD2. CDR1 is SGHKS and CDR2 is YYEKEE in the germline V gene (reference sequence). The CDR3 runs 16 residues. The J segment lost 9 bases and the V segment lost 0 bases, leaving 10 bases of the junction unmatched. CDR3 protein: CASSLVGGRAGSEQFF. The CDR3 DNA reads as TGTGCCAGCAGCTTGGTGGGCGGGAGGGCCGGTAGTGAGCAGTTCTTC.

J is TRBJ1-4 and V is TRBV29-1; D gene ambiguous. The CDR3 is 12 residues long. CDR1 and CDR2 (germline): SQVTM, ANQGSEA. Trimming took 7 bases from V and 4 from J, leaving 10 bases between them. The CDR3 region has the DNA TGCAGCGGGCGGGCCAATAATGAAAAACTGTTTTTT. It specifies CSGRANNEKLFF.

The chain links TRBV5-1 to TRBJ2-7; D unclear. V lost 3 bases and J 4 bases, leaving 11 bases between the germline ends. The CDR3 loop spans 13 amino acids. CDR1 and CDR2 (germline): SGHRS, YFSETQ. In nucleotides, the CDR3 is TGCGCCAGCAGCTGGGATAAGAGTTACGAGCAGTACTTC. This sequence encodes CASSWDKSYEQYF.

This chain connects TRBV25-1 to TRBJ1-4; tentative D call: TRBD1 (6 bases). Germline V lookup: CDR1 MGHDK, CDR2 SYGVNS. The CDR3 has 15 residues. The V gene lost 1 base and the J gene lost 4 bases, with 10 bases spanning the gap. As DNA, the CDR3 is TGTGCCAGCAGTGAATTCGGACAGCGTAATGAAAAACTGTTTTTT. Its translation is CASSEFGQRNEKLFF.

The V and J genes are TRBV11-3 and TRBJ2-1; D is unresolved. The germline V gene has CDR1 SGHNT and CDR2 YENEEA. The V end was cut by 1 base, the J end by 4 bases, with 11 bases between. The CDR3 runs to 15 residues. The CDR3 DNA reads as TGTGCCAGCAGCTTAGTCCCCCTACTATACAATGAGCAGTTCTTC. It specifies CASSLVPLLYNEQFF.